Here is one T cell receptor (beta chain) with its context. The sample comes from a study of sequential checkpoint blockade in melanoma. Treatment defined: randomized to nivolumab then ipilimumab (arm A) or the reverse (arm B). Profiled with immunoSEQ multiplex PCR; TCRdb holds only in-frame clones, not every one. The top ten hold around 12% of the sample, which has some 35,000 clones, roughly 84% seen once. With 6 bases removed from V and 3 bases from J, the gap between germline ends came to 21 bases. CDR1 is MDHEN and CDR2 is SYDVKM in the germline V gene. The CDR3 runs 17 residues. The material was CD8+ T cells sorted from blood (inferred from file names), obtained from a patient given nivolumab and ipilimumab in sequence. The V gene is TRBV28, the J gene TRBJ2-1; D might be TRBD2 (5 bases). This clonotype was sampled from a human donor with melanoma. This CDR3 reads CASSMTILVSRYNEQFF. The CDR3 nucleotides are TGTGCCAGCAGCATGACTATACTAGTTAGTCGCTACAATGAGCAGTTCTTC.